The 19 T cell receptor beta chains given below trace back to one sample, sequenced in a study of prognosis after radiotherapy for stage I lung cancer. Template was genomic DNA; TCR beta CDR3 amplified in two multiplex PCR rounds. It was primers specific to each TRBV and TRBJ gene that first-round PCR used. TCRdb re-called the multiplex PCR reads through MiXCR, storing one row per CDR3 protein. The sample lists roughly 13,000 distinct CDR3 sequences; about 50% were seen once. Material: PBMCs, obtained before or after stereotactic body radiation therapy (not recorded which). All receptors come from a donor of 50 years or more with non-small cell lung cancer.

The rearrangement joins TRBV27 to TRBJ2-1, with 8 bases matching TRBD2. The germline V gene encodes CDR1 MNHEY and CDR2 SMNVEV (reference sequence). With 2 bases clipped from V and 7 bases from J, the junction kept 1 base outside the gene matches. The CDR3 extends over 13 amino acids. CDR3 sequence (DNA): TGTGCCAGCAGTTTAGGACTAGCAAATGAGCAGTTCTTC. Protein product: CASSLGLANEQFF.

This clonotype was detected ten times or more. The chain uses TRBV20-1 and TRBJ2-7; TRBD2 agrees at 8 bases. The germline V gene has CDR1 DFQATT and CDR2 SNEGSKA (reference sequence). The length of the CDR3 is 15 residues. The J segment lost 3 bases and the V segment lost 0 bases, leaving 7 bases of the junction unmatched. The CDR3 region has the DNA TGCAGTGCTAGAGACGGCGGGGGGATGGGCTACGAGCAGTACTTC. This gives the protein CSARDGGGMGYEQYF.

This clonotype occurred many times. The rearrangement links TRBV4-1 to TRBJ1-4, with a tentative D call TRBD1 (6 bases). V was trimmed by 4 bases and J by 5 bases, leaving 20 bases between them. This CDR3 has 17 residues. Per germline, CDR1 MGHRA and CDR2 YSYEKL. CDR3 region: CASSLTTLGGGNEKLFF. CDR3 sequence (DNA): TGCGCCAGCAGCCTTACAACCCTCGGGGGCGGCAATGAAAAACTGTTTTTT.

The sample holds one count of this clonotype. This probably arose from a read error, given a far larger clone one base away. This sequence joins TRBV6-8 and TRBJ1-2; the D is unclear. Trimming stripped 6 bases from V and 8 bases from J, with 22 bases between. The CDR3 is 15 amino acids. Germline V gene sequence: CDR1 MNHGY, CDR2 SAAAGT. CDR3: CASREQPQGLGGYTF. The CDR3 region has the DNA TGTGCCAGCAGAGAACAACCCCAAGGTCTGGGAGGCTACACCTTC.

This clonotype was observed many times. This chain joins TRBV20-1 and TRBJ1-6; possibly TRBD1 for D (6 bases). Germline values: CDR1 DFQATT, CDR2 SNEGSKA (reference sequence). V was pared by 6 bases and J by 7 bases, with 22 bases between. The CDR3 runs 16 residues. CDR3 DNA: TGCAGTGCCCTCAGTACCTCCCGGGGGCGGAATTCACCCCTCCACTTT. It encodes CSALSTSRGRNSPLHF.

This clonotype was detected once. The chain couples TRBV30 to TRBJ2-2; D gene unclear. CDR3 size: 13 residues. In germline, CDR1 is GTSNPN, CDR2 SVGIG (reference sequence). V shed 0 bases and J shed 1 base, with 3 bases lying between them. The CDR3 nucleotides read TGTGCCTGGAGTGTACTGAACACCGGGGAGCTGTTTTTT. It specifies CAWSVLNTGELFF.

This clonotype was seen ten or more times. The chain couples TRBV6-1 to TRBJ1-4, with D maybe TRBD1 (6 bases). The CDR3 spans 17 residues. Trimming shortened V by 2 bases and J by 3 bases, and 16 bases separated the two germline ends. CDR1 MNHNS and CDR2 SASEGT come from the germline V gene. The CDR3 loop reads CASSEWGGRTANEKLFF. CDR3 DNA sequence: TGTGCCAGCAGTGAATGGGGGGGCCGAACGGCTAATGAAAAACTGTTTTTT.

As DNA, the CDR3 is TGTGCCAGCAGCTTAGGGGGTTTCGCAGATACGCAGTATTTT. Translation: CASSLGGFADTQYF. This chain links TRBV7-2 with TRBJ2-3; D unclear. CDR1 is SGHTA and CDR2 is FQGNSA in the germline V gene. This CDR3 has 14 residues. V was pared by 1 base and J by 4 bases, with 9 bases between.

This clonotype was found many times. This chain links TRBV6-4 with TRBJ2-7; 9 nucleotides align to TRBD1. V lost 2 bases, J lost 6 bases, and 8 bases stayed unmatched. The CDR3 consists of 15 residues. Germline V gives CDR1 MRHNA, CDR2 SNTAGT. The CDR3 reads CASSDPGTGWGEQYF. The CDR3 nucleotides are TGTGCCAGCAGTGACCCCGGGACAGGGTGGGGCGAGCAGTACTTC.

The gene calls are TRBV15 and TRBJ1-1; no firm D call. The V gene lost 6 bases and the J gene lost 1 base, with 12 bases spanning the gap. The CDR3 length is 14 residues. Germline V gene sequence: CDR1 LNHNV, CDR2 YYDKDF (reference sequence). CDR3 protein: CATRKPQRNTEAFF. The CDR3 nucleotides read TGTGCCACCAGAAAGCCCCAGCGGAACACTGAAGCTTTCTTT.

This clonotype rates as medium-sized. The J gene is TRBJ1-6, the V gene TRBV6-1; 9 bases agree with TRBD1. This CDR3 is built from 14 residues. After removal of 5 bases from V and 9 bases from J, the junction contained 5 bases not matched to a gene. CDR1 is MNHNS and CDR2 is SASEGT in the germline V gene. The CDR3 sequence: CASSPGQGSSPLHF. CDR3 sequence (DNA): TGTGCCAGCAGTCCGGGACAGGGATCTTCACCCCTCCACTTT.

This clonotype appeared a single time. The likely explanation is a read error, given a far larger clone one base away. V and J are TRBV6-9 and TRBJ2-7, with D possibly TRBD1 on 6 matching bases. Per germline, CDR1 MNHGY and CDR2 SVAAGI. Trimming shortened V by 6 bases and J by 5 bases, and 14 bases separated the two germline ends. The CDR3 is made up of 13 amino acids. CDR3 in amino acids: CASRRTGSNEQYF. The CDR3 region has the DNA TGTGCCAGCAGAAGAACAGGGAGCAACGAGCAGTACTTC.

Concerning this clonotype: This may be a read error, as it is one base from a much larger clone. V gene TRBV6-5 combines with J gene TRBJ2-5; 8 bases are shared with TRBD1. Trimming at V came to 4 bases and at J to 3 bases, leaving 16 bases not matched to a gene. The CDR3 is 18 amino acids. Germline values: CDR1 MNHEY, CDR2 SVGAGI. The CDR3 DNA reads TGTGCCAGCAGTTTTCACTCGGGAAGTACAGGGGGTAAAGAGACCCAGTACTTC. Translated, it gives CASSFHSGSTGGKETQYF.

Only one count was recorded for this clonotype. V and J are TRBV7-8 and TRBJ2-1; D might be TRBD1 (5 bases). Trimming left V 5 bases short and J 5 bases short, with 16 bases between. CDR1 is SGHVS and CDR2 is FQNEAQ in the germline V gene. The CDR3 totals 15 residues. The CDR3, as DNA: TGTGCCAGCAGCCATAGACAGTTAGTAGACAATGAGCAGTTCTTC. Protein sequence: CASSHRQLVDNEQFF.

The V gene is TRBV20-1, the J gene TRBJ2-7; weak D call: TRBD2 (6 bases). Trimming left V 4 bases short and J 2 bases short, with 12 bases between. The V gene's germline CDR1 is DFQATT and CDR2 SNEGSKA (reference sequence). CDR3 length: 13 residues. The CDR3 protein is CSATRDRTYEQYF. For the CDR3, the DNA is TGCAGTGCTACGCGGGACCGAACCTACGAGCAGTACTTC.

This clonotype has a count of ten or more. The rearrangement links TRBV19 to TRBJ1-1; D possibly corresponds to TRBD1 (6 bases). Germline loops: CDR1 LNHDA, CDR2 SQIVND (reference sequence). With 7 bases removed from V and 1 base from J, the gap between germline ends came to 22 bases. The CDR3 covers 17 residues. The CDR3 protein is CASTPGQGTPTNTEAFF. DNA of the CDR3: TGTGCCAGTACCCCAGGTCAGGGGACCCCGACGAACACTGAAGCTTTCTTT.

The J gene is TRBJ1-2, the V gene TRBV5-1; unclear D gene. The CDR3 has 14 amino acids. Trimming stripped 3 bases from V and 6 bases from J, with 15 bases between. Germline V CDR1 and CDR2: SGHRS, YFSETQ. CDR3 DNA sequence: TGCGCCAGCAGCTCCCGGGGTGAGGATAATGGCTACACCTTC. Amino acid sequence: CASSSRGEDNGYTF.

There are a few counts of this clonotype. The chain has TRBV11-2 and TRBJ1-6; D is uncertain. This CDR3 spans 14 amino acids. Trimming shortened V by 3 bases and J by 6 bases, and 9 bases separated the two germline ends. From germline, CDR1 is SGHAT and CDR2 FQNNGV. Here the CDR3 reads CASSLKGTNSPLHF. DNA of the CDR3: TGTGCCAGCAGCTTGAAGGGTACTAATTCACCCCTCCACTTT.

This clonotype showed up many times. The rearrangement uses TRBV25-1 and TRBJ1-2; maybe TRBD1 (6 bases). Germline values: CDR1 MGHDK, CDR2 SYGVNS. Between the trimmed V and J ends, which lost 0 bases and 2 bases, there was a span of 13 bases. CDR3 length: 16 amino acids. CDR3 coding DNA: TGTGCCAGCAGTGAATACGGAGGGGGGGCGAACTATGGCTACACCTTC. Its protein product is CASSEYGGGANYGYTF.